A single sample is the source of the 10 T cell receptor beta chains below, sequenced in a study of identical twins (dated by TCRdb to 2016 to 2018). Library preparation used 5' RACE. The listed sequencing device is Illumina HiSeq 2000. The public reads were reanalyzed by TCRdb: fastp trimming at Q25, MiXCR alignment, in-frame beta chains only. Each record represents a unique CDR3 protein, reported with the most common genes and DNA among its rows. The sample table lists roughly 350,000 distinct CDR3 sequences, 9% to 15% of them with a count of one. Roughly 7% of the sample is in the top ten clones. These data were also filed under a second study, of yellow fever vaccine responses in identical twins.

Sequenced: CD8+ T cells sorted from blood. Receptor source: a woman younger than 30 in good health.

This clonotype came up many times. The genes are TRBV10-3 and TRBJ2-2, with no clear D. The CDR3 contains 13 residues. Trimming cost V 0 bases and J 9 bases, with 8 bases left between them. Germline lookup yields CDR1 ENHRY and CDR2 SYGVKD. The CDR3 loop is CAISESSERELFF. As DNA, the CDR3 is TGTGCCATCAGTGAGTCCTCTGAGCGGGAGCTGTTTTTT.

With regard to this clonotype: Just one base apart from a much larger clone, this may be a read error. CDR3 sequence: CAGSPGRQNTEAFF. The DNA of the CDR3 is TGCGCCGGCAGTCCCGGACGGCAGAACACTGAAGCTTTCTTT. The chain couples TRBV5-1 to TRBJ1-1; no reliable D call. The V gene's germline CDR1 is SGHRS and CDR2 YFSETQ. This CDR3 contains 14 residues.

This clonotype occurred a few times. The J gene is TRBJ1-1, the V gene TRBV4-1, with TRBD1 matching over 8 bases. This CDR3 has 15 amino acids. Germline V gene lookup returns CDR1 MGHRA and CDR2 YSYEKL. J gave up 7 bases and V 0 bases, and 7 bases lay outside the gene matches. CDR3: CASSQDPQGAIEAFF. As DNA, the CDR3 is TGCGCCAGCAGCCAAGATCCCCAGGGGGCCATTGAAGCTTTCTTT.

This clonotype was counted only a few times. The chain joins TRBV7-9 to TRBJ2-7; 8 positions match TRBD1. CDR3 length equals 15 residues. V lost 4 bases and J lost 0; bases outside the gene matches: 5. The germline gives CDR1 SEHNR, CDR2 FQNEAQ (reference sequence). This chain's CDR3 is CASSSGQVYSYEQYF. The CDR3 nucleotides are TGTGCCAGCAGCTCGGGACAGGTATACTCCTACGAGCAGTACTTC.

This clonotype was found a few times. The CDR3 region has the DNA TGTGCAACAGAAGGGAGGGTCGATGAGCAGTTCTTC. Its protein is CATEGRVDEQFF. The chain links TRBV11-2 to TRBJ2-1; 7 nucleotides match TRBD2. Germline-derived CDR1 and CDR2 are SGHAT and FQNNGV. The CDR3 length is 12 residues.

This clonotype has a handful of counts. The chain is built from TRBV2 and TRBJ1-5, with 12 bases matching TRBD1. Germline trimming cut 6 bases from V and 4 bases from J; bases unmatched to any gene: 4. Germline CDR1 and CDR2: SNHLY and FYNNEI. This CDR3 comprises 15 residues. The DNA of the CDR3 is TGTGCCAGCAGGGGACAGGGGGCGATGAATCAGCCCCAGCATTTT. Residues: CASRGQGAMNQPQHF.

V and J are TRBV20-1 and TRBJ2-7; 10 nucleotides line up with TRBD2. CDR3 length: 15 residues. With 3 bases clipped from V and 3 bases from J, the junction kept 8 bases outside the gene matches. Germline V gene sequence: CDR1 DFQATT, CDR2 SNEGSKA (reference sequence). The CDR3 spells CSASSPSGSLYEQYF. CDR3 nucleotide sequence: TGCAGTGCTAGTTCCCCTAGCGGGAGTCTCTACGAGCAGTACTTC.

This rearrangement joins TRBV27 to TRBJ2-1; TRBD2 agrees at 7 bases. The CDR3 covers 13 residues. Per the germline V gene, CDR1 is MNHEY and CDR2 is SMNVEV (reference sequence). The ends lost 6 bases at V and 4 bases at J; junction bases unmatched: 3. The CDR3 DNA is TGTGCCAGCAGAAGTAGCGGGTACAATGAGCAGTTCTTC. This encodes CASRSSGYNEQFF.

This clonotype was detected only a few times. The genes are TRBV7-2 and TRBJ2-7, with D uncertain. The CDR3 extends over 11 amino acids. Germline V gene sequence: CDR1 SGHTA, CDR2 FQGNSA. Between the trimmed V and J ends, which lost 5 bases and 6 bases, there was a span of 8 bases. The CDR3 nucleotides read TGTGCCAGCAGCCCCCGCATCGAGCAGTACTTC. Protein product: CASSPRIEQYF.

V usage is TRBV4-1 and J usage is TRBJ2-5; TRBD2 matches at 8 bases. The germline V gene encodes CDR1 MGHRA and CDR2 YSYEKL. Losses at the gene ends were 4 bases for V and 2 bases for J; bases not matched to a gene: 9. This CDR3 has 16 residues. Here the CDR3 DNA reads TGCGCCAGCAGCCCGCTACTAGCGGAGTCACAAGAGACCCAGTACTTC. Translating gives CASSPLLAESQETQYF.